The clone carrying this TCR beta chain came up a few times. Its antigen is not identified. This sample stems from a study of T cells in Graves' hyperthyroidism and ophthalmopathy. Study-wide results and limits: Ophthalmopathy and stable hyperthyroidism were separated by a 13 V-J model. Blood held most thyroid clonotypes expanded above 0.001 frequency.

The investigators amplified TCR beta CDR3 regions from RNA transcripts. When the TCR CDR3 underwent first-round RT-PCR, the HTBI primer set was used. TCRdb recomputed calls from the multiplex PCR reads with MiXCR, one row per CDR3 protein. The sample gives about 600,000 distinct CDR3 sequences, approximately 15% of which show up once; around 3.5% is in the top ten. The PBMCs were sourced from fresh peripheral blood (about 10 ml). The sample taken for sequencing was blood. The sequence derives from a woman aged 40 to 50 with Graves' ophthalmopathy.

The CDR3 sequence is CASSTLGTEGVYEQYF. The DNA of the CDR3 is TGTGCCAGCAGCACCCTTGGGACAGAGGGAGTCTACGAGCAGTACTTC. This chain links TRBV6-2 or TRBV6-3 with TRBJ2-7, with 7 bases fitting TRBD1. Germline V CDR1 and CDR2: MNHEY, SVGEGT. The trim removed 6 bases at V and 3 bases at J, leaving 14 bases unmatched. The CDR3 length is 16 residues.